These T cell receptor beta chains were read from a single sample in a study of OX40 agonist ivuxolimab in advanced cancers. Using immunoSEQ multiplex PCR, the repertoire was profiled, and TCRdb retains in-frame clones only, with some absent. The sample consists of around 69,000 clones, approximately 86% of them appearing once. Material: CD4+ or CD8+ T cells sorted from blood, obtained in a trial of the OX40 agonist ivuxolimab. These receptors all stem from an adult with an advanced solid tumor such as melanoma, head and neck, liver or kidney cancer. The conserved cysteine and the conserved F or W are not part of the CDR3 here. The order of the fields is J gene, V gene, CDR3 protein.

J: TRBJ2-3
V: TRBV27
CDR3: ASSPRETVLSTDTQY

J: TRBJ2-7
V: TRBV6-5
CDR3: ASNGRGAGSYEQY

J: TRBJ2-3
V: TRBV5-1
CDR3: ASSLDRQSTDTQY

J: TRBJ1-1
V: TRBV18
CDR3: ASSPPGGWNTEAF

J: TRBJ1-2
V: TRBV5-1
CDR3: ASSLADRGRVMDGYT

J: TRBJ1-5
V: TRBV4-1
CDR3: ASSQDLTLGQPQH

J: TRBJ2-1
V: TRBV7-2
CDR3: ASSSRTSGSSFEQF

J: TRBJ2-2
V: TRBV5-1
CDR3: ASSRGTGASGTGELF

J: TRBJ2-5
V: TRBV27
CDR3: ASRLGPWEETQY

J: TRBJ1-2
V: TRBV19
CDR3: ASSIGGAYYGYT

J: TRBJ2-5
V: TRBV4-1
CDR3: ASSWSPQGTQY

J: TRBJ2-5
V: TRBV5-1
CDR3: ASIPQPGAETQY

J: TRBJ1-1
V: TRBV6-5
CDR3: ASSSGQGIWTEAF

J: TRBJ1-2
V: TRBV5-8
CDR3: ASSFPAYGYT

J: TRBJ2-1
V: TRBV18
CDR3: ASSPITGGSYNEQF

J: TRBJ2-2
V: TRBV7-7
CDR3: ASSGSLGGNTGELF

J: TRBJ1-1
V: TRBV7-3
CDR3: ASSTQGNTEAF

J: TRBJ1-4
V: TRBV6-5
CDR3: ASSSLSGRNEKLF

J: TRBJ1-1
V: TRBV10-2
CDR3: ASSDRYSEAF

J: TRBJ1-4
V: TRBV18
CDR3: ASSPRGQNGEKLF

J: TRBJ1-1
V: TRBV7-2
CDR3: ASSLVGGRVNTEAF

J: TRBJ2-2
V: TRBV5-1
CDR3: ASSSSRVGTGELF

J: TRBJ2-1
V: TRBV11-2
CDR3: ASSRGTSGYNEQF